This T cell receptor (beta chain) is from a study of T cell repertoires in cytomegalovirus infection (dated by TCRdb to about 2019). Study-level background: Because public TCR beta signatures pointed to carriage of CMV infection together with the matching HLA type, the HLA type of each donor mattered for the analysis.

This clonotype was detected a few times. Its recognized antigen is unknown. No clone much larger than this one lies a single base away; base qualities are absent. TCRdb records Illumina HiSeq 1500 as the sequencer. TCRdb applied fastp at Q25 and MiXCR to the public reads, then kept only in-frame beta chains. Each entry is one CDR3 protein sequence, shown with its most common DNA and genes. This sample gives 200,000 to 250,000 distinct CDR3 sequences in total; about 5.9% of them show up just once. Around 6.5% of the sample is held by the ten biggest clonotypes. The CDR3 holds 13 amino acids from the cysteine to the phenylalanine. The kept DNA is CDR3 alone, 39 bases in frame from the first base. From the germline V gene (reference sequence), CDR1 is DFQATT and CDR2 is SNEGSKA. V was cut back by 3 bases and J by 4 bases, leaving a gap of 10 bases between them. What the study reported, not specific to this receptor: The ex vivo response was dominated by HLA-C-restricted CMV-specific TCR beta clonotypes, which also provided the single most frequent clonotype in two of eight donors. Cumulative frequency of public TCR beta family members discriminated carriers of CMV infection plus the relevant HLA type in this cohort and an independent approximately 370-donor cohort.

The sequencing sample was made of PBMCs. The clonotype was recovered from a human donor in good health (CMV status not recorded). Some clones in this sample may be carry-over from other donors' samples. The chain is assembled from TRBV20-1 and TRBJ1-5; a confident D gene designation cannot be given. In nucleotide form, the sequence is TGCAGTGCTAGCTTTGGGATAAATCAGCCCCAGCATTTT. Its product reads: CSASFGINQPQHF.